These 18 T cell receptor beta chains share one sample of origin, sequenced in a study of T cell responses to AZD1222 COVID-19 vaccine. Sequencing used immunoSEQ multiplex PCR; TCRdb keeps in-frame clones, though not all of them. The sample contains about 140,000 clones, about nine tenths of which appear only once. Specimen: peripheral blood, collected on day 0 of AZD1222 vaccination. The receptor source for this set is an adult in good health.

The genes are TRBV24-1 and TRBJ2-1; TRBD1 agrees at 10 bases. Trimming at V came to 4 bases and at J to 9 bases, leaving 14 bases not matched to a gene. The CDR3 extends over 17 amino acids. The germline CDR1 and CDR2 sequences are KGHDR and SFDVKD. The CDR3 bases are TGTGCCACCAGTGAGGCCCCGGGACAGGGGACAGGTATTGAGCAGTTCTTC. Translation gives CATSEAPGQGTGIEQFF.

The table lists this clone with a count of one. J is TRBJ2-5 and V is TRBV5-1; TRBD2 might be the D (7 bases). Trimming pared 0 bases from V and 5 bases from J, leaving 14 bases between. The CDR3 is 15 amino acids. Germline V gene lookup returns CDR1 SGHRS and CDR2 YFSETQ. The CDR3 loop reads CASSLEGGPWETQYF. CDR3 nucleotide sequence: TGCGCCAGCAGCTTGGAGGGGGGGCCTTGGGAGACCCAGTACTTC. Full variable domain (rest looked up from reference TRBV5-1 and TRBJ2-5): KAGVTQTPRYLIKTRGQQVTLSCSPISGHRSVSWYQQTPGQGLQFLFEYFSETQRNKGNFPGRFSGRQFSNSRSEMNVSTLELGDSALYLCASSLEGGPWETQYFGPGTRLLVL.

V usage is TRBV6-5 and J usage is TRBJ2-7; D gene uncertain. The V gene lost 6 bases and the J gene lost 3 bases, with 6 bases spanning the gap. The CDR3 length is 11 residues. Germline V gives CDR1 MNHEY, CDR2 SVGAGI. This CDR3 reads CASRTSYEQYF. Here the CDR3 DNA reads TGTGCCAGCAGAACCAGCTACGAGCAGTACTTC.

The chain uses TRBV6-4 and TRBJ2-5; D possibly corresponds to TRBD1 (6 bases). CDR1 and CDR2 (germline): MRHNA, SNTAGT. The CDR3 sequence is 17 residues long. The germline V and J ends were trimmed by 3 bases and 5 bases, with 22 bases remaining between them. CDR3 sequence reads: CASSDRWDTRWFETQYF. The DNA for the CDR3 is TGTGCCAGCAGTGATCGGTGGGACACAAGGTGGTTTGAGACCCAGTACTTC.

This rearrangement joins TRBV2 to TRBJ2-5, with unresolved D. The germline V gene encodes CDR1 SNHLY and CDR2 FYNNEI. The CDR3 runs to 13 residues. Trimming removed 5 bases from V and 4 bases from J, with 11 bases in between. The CDR3 spells CASSSPERETQYF. The CDR3 DNA reads TGTGCCAGCAGTTCTCCTGAACGAGAGACCCAGTACTTC.

This clone was picked up a small number of times. This sequence joins TRBV21-1 and TRBJ2-7; TRBD1, as called in the table, went unchecked against the DNA. TRBV21-1 is a pseudogene segment. This CDR3 comprises 14 residues. The CDR3 sequence is CASSADSRTYEQYF. CDR3 coding DNA: TGTGCCAGCAGCGCGGACAGCCGAACCTACGAGCAGTACTTC.

The rearrangement joins TRBV12-3 or TRBV12-4 to TRBJ1-1, with D hard to call. V was clipped by 4 bases and J by 1 base, with 7 bases between them. The CDR3 has 13 residues. The CDR3 spells CASSYRPNTEAFF. The CDR3 DNA reads TGTGCCAGCAGTTACCGACCGAACACTGAAGCTTTCTTT.

This clone was picked up a small number of times. The rearrangement uses TRBV5-5 and TRBJ1-2, with 9 bases that match TRBD1. The CDR3 contains 15 residues. Germline-derived CDR1 and CDR2 are SGHKS and YYEKEE (reference sequence). Trimming cost V 2 bases and J 5 bases; bases outside gene matches: 7. The CDR3 is CASSLGDRVLYGYTF. CDR3 nucleotides: TGTGCCAGCAGCTTAGGGGACAGGGTTTTATATGGCTACACCTTC.

This chain uses TRBV6-5 with TRBJ1-2; TRBD1 matches 8 bases. Unmatched junction bases numbered 12, after V lost 5 bases and J lost 7 bases. Looked up from germline, CDR1 is MNHEY and CDR2 is SVGAGI. This CDR3 is built from 15 residues. The DNA of the CDR3 is TGTGCCAGCAGTCTCGTCGGACAGGGTGGTTTTGGCTACACCTTC. Translating gives CASSLVGQGGFGYTF.

The chain joins TRBV24-1 to TRBJ1-1; the D is unclear. The CDR3 covers 14 residues. The V end lost 4 bases, the J end lost 10 bases, and 18 bases lay between the germline ends. Germline V gives CDR1 KGHDR, CDR2 SFDVKD. CDR3 protein: CATSDPGAGGLAFF. CDR3 bases: TGTGCCACCAGTGACCCGGGCGCGGGAGGGTTAGCTTTCTTT.

The chain links TRBV2 to TRBJ2-5; no firm D call. V gave up 5 bases and J gave up 5 bases, with 15 bases separating them. The length of the CDR3 is 14 residues. Germline V gives CDR1 SNHLY, CDR2 FYNNEI. The CDR3 reads CASSLKVVGETQYF. The DNA for the CDR3 is TGTGCCAGCAGTTTAAAGGTTGTGGGGGAGACCCAGTACTTC.

The chain carries TRBV6-1 and TRBJ1-2, with D possibly TRBD1 on 5 matching bases. The CDR3 consists of 15 residues. Germline values: CDR1 MNHNS, CDR2 SASEGT. Trimming removed 2 bases from V and 1 base from J, with 11 bases in between. The CDR3 spells CASSELWGNNYGYTF. The CDR3 nucleotides read TGTGCCAGCAGTGAATTGTGGGGGAATAACTATGGCTACACCTTC.

This sequence joins TRBV7-8 and TRBJ2-7; D unclear. This CDR3 has 14 residues. Trimming cost V 1 base and J 4 bases, with 11 bases left between them. Germline values: CDR1 SGHVS, CDR2 FQNEAQ. This chain's CDR3 is CASSLGRYGYEQYF. CDR3 DNA sequence: TGTGCCAGCAGCTTAGGCAGGTACGGTTACGAGCAGTACTTC.

This chain uses TRBV19 with TRBJ1-4; possible D gene TRBD1, 6 bases. This CDR3 contains 15 residues. V was cut by 7 bases and J by 7 bases, with 19 bases left in between. CDR1 LNHDA and CDR2 SQIVND come from the germline V gene (reference sequence). In DNA form, the CDR3 reads TGTGCCAGTATCCCCGGAGGGGGGCGCAGTGAAAAACTGTTTTTT. It specifies CASIPGGGRSEKLFF.

The chain carries TRBV3-1 (or the pseudogene TRBV3-2) and TRBJ2-5, with 7 nucleotides matching TRBD2. Germline V gene lookup returns CDR1 LGHDT and CDR2 YNNKEL (reference sequence). V gave up 3 bases and J gave up 1 base; unmatched junction bases: 2. The CDR3 has 14 amino acids. CDR3: CASSQASGQETQYF. Written as DNA, the CDR3 is TGTGCCAGCAGCCAGGCTAGCGGCCAAGAGACCCAGTACTTC.

This chain connects TRBV27 to TRBJ2-5; weak D call: TRBD2 (6 bases). With 6 bases removed from V and 4 bases from J, the gap between germline ends came to 12 bases. This CDR3 region has 13 residues. The V gene's germline CDR1 is MNHEY and CDR2 SMNVEV (reference sequence). CDR3 loop: CASRGAGRETQYF. The CDR3 region has the DNA TGTGCCAGCAGAGGGGCGGGAAGAGAGACCCAGTACTTC.

The chain employs TRBV6-6 and TRBJ1-5; tentatively, D is TRBD1 (6 bases). The V gene lost 6 bases and the J gene lost 8 bases, with 11 bases spanning the gap. The CDR3 consists of 12 residues. The germline V gene encodes CDR1 MNHNY and CDR2 SVGAGI (reference sequence). CDR3 residues: CASSSRGKPQHF. In DNA, the CDR3 is TGTGCCAGCAGCAGCAGGGGAAAGCCCCAGCATTTT.

The chain is built from TRBV11-2 and TRBJ2-5; perhaps TRBD2 as D (6 bases). The CDR3 spans 14 residues. The ends were cut back, 3 bases at V and 5 bases at J, with 13 bases in the middle. Looked up from germline, CDR1 is SGHAT and CDR2 is FQNNGV. CDR3 region: CASSLAGNIETQYF. CDR3 DNA sequence: TGTGCCAGCAGCTTGGCGGGAAACATTGAGACCCAGTACTTC.